These 17 T cell receptor beta chains originate from one sample sequenced in a study of shared clonotypes between healthy human individuals. Profiling relied on immunoSEQ multiplex PCR, and the TCRdb table lists in-frame clones only, not all of them. The sample records 1 million to 1.3 million clones, around three quarters being singletons. The sample comprised memory CD4+ T cells from PBMCs. Regarding subset: CD45RA-negative fraction. Every receptor here comes from a man between 18 and 29 years old in good health. Some clones in this sample may be carry-over from other donors' samples.

This clone came up a few times. Other DNA sequences in this sample translate to the same CDR3. The chain couples TRBV4-3 to TRBJ1-5; D gene ambiguous. V was clipped by 0 bases and J by 7 bases, with 7 bases between them. This CDR3 is 13 amino acids long. Germline V gene lookup returns CDR1 LGHNA and CDR2 YSLEER. In nucleotides, the CDR3 is TGCGCCAGCAGCCAAGAAATCGGCCAGCCCCAGCATTTT. This codes for CASSQEIGQPQHF.

A word on this clone: A far larger clone is a single base away, which makes a read error likely. Different DNA sequences within this sample yield the same CDR3. The rearrangement uses TRBV5-6 and TRBJ1-5, with 9 bases aligning to TRBD1. Losses at the gene ends were 4 bases for V and 2 bases for J; bases not matched to a gene: 1. Germline values: CDR1 SGHDT, CDR2 YYEEEE. This CDR3 contains 14 residues. CDR3 sequence (DNA): TGTGCCAGCAGCCGGACAGGGGGCAATCAGCCCCAGCATTTT. Translation gives CASSRTGGNQPQHF.

The chain couples TRBV6-5 to TRBJ1-2, with D hard to call. The V end was cut by 6 bases, the J end by 0 bases, with 14 bases between. Germline V gene data show CDR1 as MNHEY and CDR2 as SVGAGI. The CDR3 contains 15 residues. The DNA of the CDR3 is TGTGCCAGCAGCGACCCAAAGCTGGCTAACTATGGCTACACCTTC. This sequence encodes CASSDPKLANYGYTF.

This clone was detected only a few times. This chain connects TRBV19 to TRBJ2-6; possible D gene TRBD1, 6 bases. This CDR3 has 16 amino acids. Germline assignment: CDR1 LNHDA and CDR2 SQIVND (reference sequence). V lost 5 bases, J lost 0 bases, and 11 bases lay in between. The chain's CDR3 is CASSGGGSSGANVLTF. CDR3 bases: TGTGCCAGTAGTGGGGGCGGCAGCTCTGGGGCCAACGTCCTGACTTTC.

V usage is TRBV6-1 and J usage is TRBJ1-3; D remains unclear. The V and J ends lost 1 base and 2 bases respectively, with 3 bases between them. Germline assignment: CDR1 MNHNS and CDR2 SASEGT. The CDR3 is 13 amino acids. CDR3 nucleotide sequence: TGTGCCAGCAGTGAAGTTCCTGGAAACACCATATATTTT. It is translated as CASSEVPGNTIYF.

For this clone: Additional DNA sequences in this sample encode the identical CDR3. The chain joins TRBV5-1 to TRBJ2-3, with D perhaps TRBD2 (6 bases). The germline V gene has CDR1 SGHRS and CDR2 YFSETQ. V was pared by 0 bases and J by 6 bases, with 11 bases between. This CDR3 region has 14 residues. The CDR3 reads CASSLGLVPDTQYF. The CDR3 region has the DNA TGCGCCAGCAGCTTGGGACTAGTACCGGATACGCAGTATTTT.

For this clone: A clone one base away is much larger, so this may be a read error. Other nucleotide sequences from this sample produce the same CDR3. The CDR3 nucleotides read TGTGCCAGCAGCCAAGGGGCAGATGCTGAAGCTTTCTTT. Amino acids: CASSQGADAEAFF. This rearrangement joins TRBV7-6 to TRBJ1-1; D is perhaps TRBD1 (5 bases). Looked up from germline, CDR1 is SGHVS and CDR2 is FNYEAQ. V lost 5 bases, J lost 6 bases, and 13 bases lay in between. The CDR3 is 13 residues long.

This clone has more than one count but fewer than ten. V gene TRBV28 combines with J gene TRBJ2-2; a weak D match, TRBD1 (6 bases). CDR1 is MDHEN, CDR2 SYDVKM, per germline. The V and J ends lost 6 bases and 3 bases respectively, with 11 bases between them. This CDR3 spans 14 amino acids. CDR3: CASRINRDTGELFF. The CDR3 bases are TGTGCCAGCAGGATCAACAGGGACACCGGGGAGCTGTTTTTT.

The CDR3 DNA reads as TGCGCCAGCAGCTTAACACCGGAGGGAGGGGCCAACGTCCTGACTTTC. Translating it yields CASSLTPEGGANVLTF. The chain recombines TRBV5-1 with TRBJ2-6, with a weak D call TRBD2 (6 bases). The CDR3 contains 16 residues. Trimming cost V 2 bases and J 4 bases, with 13 bases left between them. Germline CDR1 reads SGHRS; CDR2 reads YFSETQ.

V gene TRBV5-1 combines with J gene TRBJ2-5, with D possibly matching TRBD2 (7 bases). Germline-derived CDR1 and CDR2 are SGHRS and YFSETQ. Trimming removed 2 bases from V and 5 bases from J, with 22 bases in between. The CDR3 is made up of 17 amino acids. The CDR3 is CASSFSGGPGQRETQYF. The CDR3 coding sequence is TGCGCCAGCAGCTTCTCCGGGGGGCCTGGTCAAAGGGAGACCCAGTACTTC.

V gene TRBV7-3 combines with J gene TRBJ2-5, with D possibly TRBD1 on 6 matching bases. In germline, CDR1 is SGHTA, CDR2 FQGTGA. The V and J ends lost 3 bases and 5 bases respectively, with 16 bases between them. CDR3 size: 15 residues. CDR3: CASSFRGARGETQYF. The CDR3, as DNA: TGTGCCAGCAGCTTCAGGGGAGCGAGGGGGGAGACCCAGTACTTC.

This chain joins TRBV28 and TRBJ1-1; D possibly corresponds to TRBD1 (5 bases). V lost 4 bases and J lost 7, with 10 bases in between. CDR1 is MDHEN and CDR2 is SYDVKM in the germline V gene. The CDR3 has 12 amino acids. In nucleotides, the CDR3 is TGTGCCAGCAGTTCCGGGGGGGTTGAAGCTTTCTTT. It translates to CASSSGGVEAFF.

This chain uses TRBV15 with TRBJ2-7; 8 bases map to TRBD2. V gave up 3 bases and J gave up 13 bases; unmatched junction bases: 8. This CDR3 spans 12 amino acids. Germline CDR1 is LNHNV and CDR2 is YYDKDF (reference sequence). CDR3 loop: CATSRSSGSCYF. The CDR3 DNA reads as TGTGCCACCAGCAGGTCCAGCGGGAGCTGTTACTTC. Together with reference TRBV15 and TRBJ2-7, the CDR3 gives the full variable domain: DAMVIQNPRYQVTQFGKPVTLSCSQTLNHNVMYWYQQKSSQAPKLLFHYYDKDFNNEADTPDNFQSRRPNTSFCFLDIRSPGLGDTAMYLCATSRSSGSCYFGPGTRLTVT.

The J gene is TRBJ2-3, the V gene TRBV14, with 8 bases lining up with TRBD2. From germline, CDR1 is SGHDN and CDR2 FVKESK. V shed 4 bases, J shed 2 bases, and the junction held 14 bases outside the gene matches. CDR3 length: 18 residues. The CDR3 DNA reads as TGTGCCAGCAGCCGAACAAACTCCGGGACTAGAACCACAGATACGCAGTATTTT. This translates into CASSRTNSGTRTTDTQYF.

V and J are TRBV18 and TRBJ2-3, with D perhaps matching TRBD1 (5 bases). CDR1 KGHSH and CDR2 LQKENI come from the germline V gene. CDR3 length equals 14 residues. V dropped 4 bases and J dropped 4 bases, with 12 bases sitting between them. CDR3 in DNA: TGTGCCAGCTCACAAGACAGTAACTCAGATACGCAGTATTTT. Residues: CASSQDSNSDTQYF.

This chain uses TRBV30 with TRBJ1-6; D is unclear. V lost 4 bases to trimming and J lost 0 bases, with 13 bases between them. The CDR3 is made up of 16 amino acids. Per germline, CDR1 GTSNPN and CDR2 SVGIG (reference sequence). The CDR3 coding sequence is TGTGCCTGGACACAGCAGGCGAGCTCCTATAATTCACCCCTCCACTTT. Protein product: CAWTQQASSYNSPLHF.

The chain couples TRBV2 to TRBJ2-7; 8 bases align to TRBD2. Unmatched junction bases numbered 10, after V lost 10 bases and J lost 2 bases. Germline V gene lookup returns CDR1 SNHLY and CDR2 FYNNEI. CDR3 size: 14 residues. CDR3 amino acids: CATHEREKAYEQYF. The CDR3, as DNA: TGTGCCACTCACGAGCGGGAGAAAGCCTACGAGCAGTACTTC.